The 10 T cell receptor beta chains below all came from one sample that was sequenced in a study of post-analysis software for immune sequencing data. General study points: TRBV5-6, TRBV5-1 and TRBV20-1 were among five TRBV segments more frequent in patients than controls.

Every TCR beta cDNA library bore unique molecular identifiers. TCRdb re-analysed the PCR reads in MiXCR, keeping a single row per CDR3 protein. The table has roughly 700,000 distinct CDR3 sequences, 30% seen once. These TCRs' antigens remain unknown. The sequencing input was blood. The origin of the receptors is a girl aged 10 to 17 with multiple sclerosis.

This sequence joins TRBV4-2 and TRBJ2-2; TRBD2 matches at 7 bases. This CDR3 contains 15 residues. J gave up 7 bases and V 1 base, and 6 bases lay outside the gene matches. Per the germline V gene, CDR1 is LGHNA and CDR2 is YNFKEQ. The DNA of the CDR3 is TGTGCCAGCAGCCAAGTAGCGGGTCAAGGCGGGGAGCTGTTTTTT. It codes for CASSQVAGQGGELFF.

V usage is TRBV6-2 or TRBV6-3 and J usage is TRBJ2-1; TRBD2 agrees at 8 bases. J gave up 0 bases and V 8 bases, and 18 bases lay outside the gene matches. Germline CDR1 reads MNHEY; CDR2 reads SVGEGT. This CDR3 comprises 19 residues. The CDR3 loop reads CASGPNPVLAESSYNEQFF. The CDR3 DNA is TGTGCCAGCGGGCCCAATCCTGTACTAGCGGAAAGCTCCTACAATGAGCAGTTCTTC.

V and J are TRBV7-2 and TRBJ1-1; D possibly corresponds to TRBD1 (5 bases). Trimming left V 4 bases short and J 1 base short, with 10 bases between. This CDR3 comprises 14 residues. Germline V CDR1 and CDR2: SGHTA, FQGNSA. CDR3 residues: CASSSHGGNTEAFF. Written as DNA, the CDR3 is TGTGCCAGCAGCTCCCACGGGGGGAACACTGAAGCTTTCTTT.

Written as DNA, the CDR3 is TGTGCCAGCAGCTTACCGGGAGGGATCAACTATGGCTACACCTTC. Amino acids: CASSLPGGINYGYTF. The chain couples TRBV5-6 to TRBJ1-2; no clear D. The CDR3 runs 15 residues. Germline V lookup: CDR1 SGHDT, CDR2 YYEEEE. The V end was cut by 2 bases, the J end by 2 bases, with 13 bases between.

This clonotype was seen once. This sequence joins TRBV6-1 and TRBJ1-2; D unclear. V was cut by 9 bases and J by 1 base, with 9 bases left in between. The CDR3 has 12 residues. Looked up from germline, CDR1 is MNHNS and CDR2 is SASEGT. In nucleotides, the CDR3 is TGTGCCAGTGGACGGATTAACTATGGCTACACCTTC. Translation: CASGRINYGYTF.

This clonotype was observed a handful of times. The chain uses TRBV24-1 and TRBJ2-1; possibly TRBD1 for D (6 bases). Trimming cost V 9 bases and J 1 base, with 18 bases left between them. The germline CDR1 and CDR2 sequences are KGHDR and SFDVKD. The CDR3 loop spans 16 amino acids. Written as DNA, the CDR3 is TGTGCCACCGGTTTACAGGGTACGAAATCCTACAATGAGCAGTTCTTC. This codes for CATGLQGTKSYNEQFF.

In DNA, the CDR3 is TGCGCCAGCAGCCAAGATCGGGGGGCGGCAGAAGCTTTCTTT. Its translation: CASSQDRGAAEAFF. The J gene is TRBJ1-1, the V gene TRBV4-3; the D gene is possibly TRBD1 (6 bases). The V gene lost 0 bases and the J gene lost 8 bases, with 13 bases spanning the gap. From germline, CDR1 is LGHNA and CDR2 YSLEER. The CDR3 is 14 residues long.

CDR3 coding DNA: TGCGCCAGCAGCTCGGATATGGGGCGTTCCTACGAGCAGTACTTC. It codes for CASSSDMGRSYEQYF. This rearrangement joins TRBV5-1 to TRBJ2-7; D is possibly TRBD1 (5 bases). Trimming left V 3 bases short and J 1 base short, with 14 bases between. The CDR3 is made up of 15 amino acids. Germline values: CDR1 SGHRS, CDR2 YFSETQ.

This clonotype was counted at least ten times. The rearrangement uses TRBV7-2 and TRBJ2-3; TRBD2 is a possible D gene (6 bases). The CDR3 is made up of 15 amino acids. The V gene lost 5 bases and the J gene lost 2 bases, with 14 bases spanning the gap. The germline CDR1 and CDR2 sequences are SGHTA and FQGNSA. CDR3 DNA: TGTGCCAGCAGCCTACGGGCGGGGCTCACAGATACGCAGTATTTT. Protein product: CASSLRAGLTDTQYF. Variable domain in full (rest from reference TRBV7-2 and TRBJ2-3): GAGVSQSPSNKVTEKGKDVELRCDPISGHTALYWYRQSLGQGLEFLIYFQGNSAPDKSGLPSDRFSAERTGGSVSTLTIQRTQQEDSAVYLCASSLRAGLTDTQYFGPGTRLTVL.

The chain couples TRBV4-2 to TRBJ2-3; D might be TRBD2 (5 bases). V gave up 3 bases and J gave up 0 bases, with 10 bases separating them. The CDR3 runs 15 residues. CDR1 and CDR2 (germline): LGHNA, YNFKEQ. The CDR3, as DNA: TGTGCCAGCAGCCATGCGGGCCCTAGCACAGATACGCAGTATTTT. Residues: CASSHAGPSTDTQYF.